The entry below describes one TCR beta chain. Germline V gene lookup returns CDR1 SGHRS and CDR2 YFSETQ. The length of the CDR3 is 12 residues. V was pared by 4 bases and J by 13 bases, with 14 bases between. All enrollees were roughly 18 to 100 years old and from around 25 US areas. Donors in Cohort 3 who had recovered were those with two negative PCRs, healthcare professional clearance, or resolution of their symptoms. The data originate from a study of blood T cell repertoires in COVID-19. Repertoires were generated with immunoSEQ multiplex PCR, while TCRdb's copy carries only in-frame clones and drops some. The sample shows 150,000 or so clones, over 75% of them seen only once.

This sequence was found in a man between 35 and 55 years old who had recovered from COVID-19. J is TRBJ1-4 and V is TRBV5-1; D is perhaps TRBD1 (6 bases). Specimen: PBMCs or T cells enriched from blood (not recorded which). The CDR3 loop reads CASSKGDVGLFF. The CDR3 DNA reads TGCGCCAGCAGCAAGGGGGACGTCGGACTGTTTTTT.